This TCR beta chain was found in a study of T cells in Graves' hyperthyroidism and ophthalmopathy. Study results and caveats: Among thyroid clonotypes expanded above 0.001, most also appeared in blood.

Concerning this clonotype: Antigen: not known. This may stem from a read error, because a much larger clone lies one nucleotide away.

The germline V gene has CDR1 LGHDT and CDR2 YNNKEL (reference sequence). The CDR3 is 15 residues long. Researchers amplified the TCR beta CDR3 regions from RNA transcripts. TCR CDR3 underwent first-round RT-PCR with the HTBI primer set. In TCRdb, the multiplex PCR reads were re-called with MiXCR into one record per CDR3 protein. This repertoire shows approximately 400,000 distinct CDR3 sequences, about 14% found once; its top ten account for less than 20%. Sequenced material: blood. This clonotype was sampled from a woman in her 30s with Graves' ophthalmopathy. The rearrangement joins TRBV3-1 to TRBJ1-1; D gene uncertain. CDR3 nucleotide sequence: TGTGCCAGCAGCCAAGAACTGGGATTGAACATTGAAGCTTTCTTT. This codes for CASSQELGLNIEAFF. The full variable domain, with the rest looked up from reference TRBV3-1 and TRBJ1-1, is DTAVSQTPKYLVTQMGNDKSIKCEQNLGHDTMYWYKQDSKKFLKIMFSYNNKELIINETVPNRFSPKSPDKAHLNLHINSLELGDSAVYFCASSQELGLNIEAFFGQGTRLTVV.